The 22 T cell receptor beta chains listed next were all sequenced from one sample in a study of blood T cell repertoires in COVID-19. Assay used: immunoSEQ multiplex PCR; TCRdb lists only in-frame clones, some missing. The sample lists fewer than 450,000 clones; around nine tenths were seen once. The sequencing input was peripheral blood. Receptor source: an older woman with COVID-19, enrolled during active disease.

This clone has only one observation. This rearrangement joins TRBV5-6 to TRBJ1-5; maybe TRBD1 (5 bases). V shed 2 bases and J shed 4 bases, with 10 bases lying between them. CDR1 and CDR2 (germline): SGHDT, YYEEEE. The length of the CDR3 is 14 residues. CDR3: CASSLVGGNQPQHF. The DNA of the CDR3 is TGTGCCAGCAGCTTAGTCGGGGGGAATCAGCCCCAGCATTTT.

The chain carries TRBV9 and TRBJ1-6; the match to TRBD1 covers 7 bases. Germline values: CDR1 SGDLS, CDR2 YYNGEE. CDR3 size: 15 residues. The J segment lost 7 bases and the V segment lost 0 bases, leaving 4 bases of the junction unmatched. CDR3 loop: CASSVEGAVNSPLHF. The CDR3 coding sequence is TGTGCCAGCAGCGTAGAGGGGGCGGTAAATTCACCCCTCCACTTT. Supplemented by reference TRBV9 and TRBJ1-6, the full variable domain reads DSGVTQTPKHLITATGQRVTLRCSPRSGDLSVYWYQQSLDQGLQFLIQYYNGEERAKGNILERFSAQQFPDLHSELNLSSLELGDSALYFCASSVEGAVNSPLHFGNGTRLTVT.

This chain uses TRBV11-3 with TRBJ2-5; a weak D match, TRBD1 (6 bases). The CDR3 has 12 residues. Germline values: CDR1 SGHNT, CDR2 YENEEA. Trimming stripped 4 bases from V and 5 bases from J, with 8 bases between. The chain's CDR3 is CASSSGVETQYF. As DNA, the CDR3 is TGTGCCAGCAGCTCAGGGGTCGAGACCCAGTACTTC. Together with reference TRBV11-3 and TRBJ2-5, the CDR3 gives the full variable domain: EAGVVQSPRYKIIEKKQPVAFWCNPISGHNTLYWYLQNLGQGPELLIRYENEEAVDDSQLPKDRFSAERLKGVDSTLKIQPAELGDSAVYLCASSSGVETQYFGPGTRLLVL.

On this clone: At one of its ends the junction is not consistent with the germline gene, which may arise from a read error. This sequence joins TRBV3-1 (or the pseudogene TRBV3-2) and TRBJ2-3; 10 nucleotides align to TRBD1. Germline V CDR1 and CDR2: LGHDT, YNNKEL (reference sequence). The CDR3 consists of 16 residues. CDR3 loop: CASSLHGTGDTVTQYF. CDR3 coding DNA: TGTGCCAGCAGCCTCCACGGGACAGGGGACACAGTTACGCAGTATTTT.

This clone has a single count. V is TRBV3-1 (or the pseudogene TRBV3-2) and J is TRBJ2-3; unclear D gene. Germline CDR1 reads LGHDT; CDR2 reads YNNKEL (reference sequence). The CDR3 extends over 16 amino acids. The V end lost 4 bases, the J end lost 2 bases, and 16 bases lay between the germline ends. The CDR3 sequence: CASSPAAAALTDTQYF. The CDR3 DNA reads as TGTGCCAGCAGCCCCGCCGCGGCGGCCCTCACAGATACGCAGTATTTT.

J is TRBJ1-1 and V is TRBV14, with D possibly matching TRBD1 (5 bases). This CDR3 comprises 14 residues. CDR1 SGHDN and CDR2 FVKESK come from the germline V gene. Between the trimmed V and J ends, which lost 1 base and 5 bases, there was a span of 11 bases. CDR3 protein: CASSQVSQGTEAFF. The CDR3 nucleotides read TGTGCCAGCAGCCAAGTAAGTCAGGGAACTGAAGCTTTCTTT.

This chain joins TRBV18 and TRBJ1-2, with a possible D match to TRBD1 (6 bases). CDR3 length: 15 amino acids. Germline V gene lookup returns CDR1 KGHSH and CDR2 LQKENI. V was clipped by 4 bases and J by 3 bases, with 15 bases between them. The CDR3 here is CASSLGSGEYYGYTF. The CDR3 region has the DNA TGTGCCAGCTCACTCGGATCAGGGGAGTACTATGGCTACACCTTC.

This clone has only one observation. The genes are TRBV5-1 and TRBJ1-2; TRBD1 aligns across 8 bases. CDR1 and CDR2 from the germline V gene are SGHRS and YFSETQ. The CDR3 consists of 16 residues. V gave up 0 bases and J gave up 4 bases; unmatched junction bases: 8. The CDR3 spells CASSLDPGGASYGYTF. The CDR3 DNA reads TGCGCCAGCAGCTTGGATCCAGGGGGCGCAAGCTATGGCTACACCTTC.

V usage is TRBV28 and J usage is TRBJ1-1; 7 positions match TRBD1. Germline assignment: CDR1 MDHEN and CDR2 SYDVKM. Unmatched junction bases numbered 10, after V lost 7 bases and J lost 8 bases. CDR3 size: 13 residues. CDR3 region: CASILRATGEAFF. The CDR3 nucleotides read TGTGCCAGCATCCTACGGGCGACAGGGGAAGCTTTCTTT.

This chain joins TRBV7-2 and TRBJ2-7; 9 bases align to TRBD2. The germline V gene encodes CDR1 SGHTA and CDR2 FQGNSA. CDR3 length equals 15 residues. Trimming removed 4 bases from V and 6 bases from J; junction bases left unmatched: 10. The CDR3 bases are TGTGCCAGCAGCTCCCGACTAGCGGCGGTCGGCGAGCAGTACTTC. It translates to CASSSRLAAVGEQYF.

This chain links TRBV5-4 with TRBJ1-2, with 9 bases aligning to TRBD1. V shed 4 bases, J shed 4 bases, and the junction held 8 bases outside the gene matches. Germline V gives CDR1 SGHNT, CDR2 YYREEE (reference sequence). The CDR3 contains 15 residues. CDR3 in amino acids: CASSRKGTGIYGYTF. The CDR3 DNA is TGTGCCAGCAGCCGAAAAGGGACAGGGATCTATGGCTACACCTTC.

The chain carries TRBV20-1 and TRBJ2-5; a weak D match, TRBD2 (5 bases). Germline CDR1 DFQATT, CDR2 SNEGSKA (reference sequence). This CDR3 is built from 14 residues. The V and J ends lost 3 bases and 5 bases respectively, with 16 bases between them. CDR3 in amino acids: CSASGAGPWETQYF. The DNA of the CDR3 is TGCAGTGCTAGTGGTGCGGGCCCCTGGGAGACCCAGTACTTC.

In its sample, this clone was seen once. This chain joins TRBV27 and TRBJ2-2, with TRBD1 matching over 11 bases. With V trimmed by 8 bases and J by 4 bases, 15 bases remained unmatched. The CDR3 is 18 amino acids. Germline lookup yields CDR1 MNHEY and CDR2 SMNVEV (reference sequence). CDR3 protein: CASRGFTGTGGFTGELFF. The DNA of the CDR3 is TGTGCCAGCCGTGGATTTACCGGGACAGGGGGATTCACCGGGGAGCTGTTTTTT.

The chain has TRBV7-2 and TRBJ1-5; D is ambiguous. The CDR3 is 14 residues long. The V gene lost 5 bases and the J gene lost 3 bases, with 11 bases spanning the gap. Germline loops: CDR1 SGHTA, CDR2 FQGNSA. In DNA form, the CDR3 reads TGTGCCAGCAGCCCCGGGAACCCCAATCAGCCCCAGCATTTT. Translating gives CASSPGNPNQPQHF.

The V call is TRBV2, the J call TRBJ2-3; TRBD1 agrees at 7 bases. Per germline, CDR1 SNHLY and CDR2 FYNNEI. This CDR3 is built from 14 residues. The V and J ends lost 4 bases and 2 bases, in that order; junction bases with no gene match: 3. The CDR3 DNA reads TGTGCCAGCAGTGCCGGGACAGCCACAGATACGCAGTATTTT. Its translation: CASSAGTATDTQYF.

V and J are TRBV29-1 and TRBJ1-2, with a weak D call TRBD1 (5 bases). Germline V gives CDR1 SQVTM, CDR2 ANQGSEA. The CDR3 loop spans 14 amino acids. V lost 1 base and J 4 bases, leaving 13 bases between the germline ends. The CDR3 region has the DNA TGCAGCGTTGAAGGTCAGGGTTGGGGCTATGGCTACACCTTC. Translation: CSVEGQGWGYGYTF.

The rearrangement uses TRBV5-1 and TRBJ2-1, with D unclear. The germline V gene has CDR1 SGHRS and CDR2 YFSETQ. V lost 4 bases and J lost 7, with 6 bases in between. The CDR3 sequence is 11 residues long. CDR3: CASSLQNEQFF. In DNA form, the CDR3 reads TGCGCCAGCAGCCTCCAGAATGAGCAGTTCTTC. Looking up the rest from reference TRBV5-1 and TRBJ2-1 gives the full variable domain: KAGVTQTPRYLIKTRGQQVTLSCSPISGHRSVSWYQQTPGQGLQFLFEYFSETQRNKGNFPGRFSGRQFSNSRSEMNVSTLELGDSALYLCASSLQNEQFFGPGTRLTVL.

CDR3 bases: TGTGCCAGCAGCCCAGATCCCGGGATCTACGAGCAGTACTTC. It specifies CASSPDPGIYEQYF. The chain combines TRBV5-6 with TRBJ2-7; possibly TRBD2 for D (5 bases). The germline V gene has CDR1 SGHDT and CDR2 YYEEEE. Trimming took 4 bases from V and 3 from J, leaving 14 bases between them. The CDR3 sequence is 14 residues long. Together with reference TRBV5-6 and TRBJ2-7, the CDR3 gives the full variable domain: DAGVTQSPTHLIKTRGQQVTLRCSPKSGHDTVSWYQQALGQGPQFIFQYYEEEERQRGNFPDRFSGHQFPNYSSELNVNALLLGDSALYLCASSPDPGIYEQYFGPGTRLTVT.

This chain links TRBV7-9 with TRBJ2-3; D remains ambiguous. The germline V gene encodes CDR1 SEHNR and CDR2 FQNEAQ (reference sequence). Trimming stripped 2 bases from V and 2 bases from J, with 5 bases between. The length of the CDR3 is 13 residues. The CDR3 DNA reads TGTGCCAGCAGCTTACAGTCCACAGATACGCAGTATTTT. Translation gives CASSLQSTDTQYF.

V usage is TRBV10-1 and J usage is TRBJ2-7; possibly TRBD2 for D (5 bases). The CDR3 is made up of 15 amino acids. The germline gives CDR1 WNHNN, CDR2 SYGVQD (reference sequence). V was shortened by 4 bases and J by 7 bases, with 20 bases between the two germline ends. The CDR3 protein is CASSGWASNSLEQYF. For the CDR3, the DNA is TGCGCCAGCAGTGGTTGGGCTAGCAATTCTCTGGAGCAGTACTTC.

The rearrangement joins TRBV13 to TRBJ2-3, with TRBD2 matching over 11 bases. This CDR3 spans 16 amino acids. Germline assignment: CDR1 PRHDT and CDR2 FYEKMQ (reference sequence). After removal of 2 bases from V and 1 base from J, the junction contained 2 bases not matched to a gene. CDR3 loop: CASSLTSGGGTDTQYF. Here the CDR3 DNA reads TGTGCCAGCAGCTTAACTAGCGGGGGCGGCACAGATACGCAGTATTTT.

This clone was counted a few times. CDR3 sequence reads: CASSSGTSGGYQETQYF. CDR3 DNA sequence: TGCGCCAGCAGCTCAGGGACTAGCGGGGGATATCAAGAGACCCAGTACTTC. The V call is TRBV5-1, the J call TRBJ2-5, with 14 bases identical to TRBD2. Unmatched junction bases numbered 6, after V lost 3 bases and J lost 2 bases. CDR3 length: 17 residues. Germline loops: CDR1 SGHRS, CDR2 YFSETQ.